The clone carrying this T cell receptor (beta chain) was seen a handful of times. The antigen remains undetermined. The data stem from a study of blood T cells in healthy people across ages. Findings and limits, study-wide: Age advanced and TCR beta diversity per million T cells fell, roughly linearly. Comparison with aged donors showed that long-lived donors had more naive CD4+ cells and higher diversity.

Germline CDR1 DFQATT, CDR2 SNEGSKA (reference sequence). CDR3 length: 14 amino acids. Through a sample-barcoded 5' primer and a J-beta primer mix, a second PCR was run for 7 to 11 cycles. Tags on each cDNA molecule came from a template-switch adaptor with 12 random nucleotides. A minimum of 2.5 million CDR3-containing paired-end reads was obtained for each sample. TCRdb passed the 5' RACE reads through MiXCR, listing each CDR3 protein once. The table has hundreds of thousands of distinct CDR3 sequences, about 62% seen once. This chain joins TRBV20-1 and TRBJ2-4; no definite D call. The J call is doubtful: the DNA matches TRBJ2-7 better. The origin of this receptor is a man aged 25-45 years in good health. Sequencing was carried out using blood. CDR3 region: CSATADTWAYEQYF. The CDR3 DNA sequence: TGCAGTGCTACGGCCGACACTTGGGCCTACGAGCAGTACTTC.